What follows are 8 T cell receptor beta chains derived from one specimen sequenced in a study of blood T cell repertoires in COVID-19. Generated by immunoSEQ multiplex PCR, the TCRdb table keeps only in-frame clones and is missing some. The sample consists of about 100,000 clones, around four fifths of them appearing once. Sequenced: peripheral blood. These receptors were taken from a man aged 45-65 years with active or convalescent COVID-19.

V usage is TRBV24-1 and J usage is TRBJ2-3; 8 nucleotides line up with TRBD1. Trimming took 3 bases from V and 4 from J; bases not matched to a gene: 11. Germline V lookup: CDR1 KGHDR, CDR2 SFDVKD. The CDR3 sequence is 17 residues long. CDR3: CATSDAPGQEKPDTQYF. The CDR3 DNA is TGTGCCACCAGTGATGCGCCGGGACAGGAAAAGCCAGATACGCAGTATTTT.

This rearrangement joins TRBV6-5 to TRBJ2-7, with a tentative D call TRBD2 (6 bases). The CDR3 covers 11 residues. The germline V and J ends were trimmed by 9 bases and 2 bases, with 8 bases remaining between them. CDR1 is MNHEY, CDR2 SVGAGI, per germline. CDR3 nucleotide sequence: TGTGCCAGTGGCGGGACCTACGAGCAGTACTTC. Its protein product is CASGGTYEQYF.

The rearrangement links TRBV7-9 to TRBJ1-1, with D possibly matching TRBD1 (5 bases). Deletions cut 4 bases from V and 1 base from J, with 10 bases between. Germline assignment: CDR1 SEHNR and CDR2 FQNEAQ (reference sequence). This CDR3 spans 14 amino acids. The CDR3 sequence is CASSSRDWNTEAFF. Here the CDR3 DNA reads TGTGCCAGCAGCTCTCGGGACTGGAACACTGAAGCTTTCTTT.

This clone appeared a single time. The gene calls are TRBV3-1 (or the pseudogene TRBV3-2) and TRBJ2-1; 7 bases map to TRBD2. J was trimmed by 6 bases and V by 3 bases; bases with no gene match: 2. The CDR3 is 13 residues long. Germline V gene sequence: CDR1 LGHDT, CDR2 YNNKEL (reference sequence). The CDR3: CASSQRGSNEQFF. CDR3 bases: TGTGCCAGCAGCCAGCGGGGGAGCAATGAGCAGTTCTTC.

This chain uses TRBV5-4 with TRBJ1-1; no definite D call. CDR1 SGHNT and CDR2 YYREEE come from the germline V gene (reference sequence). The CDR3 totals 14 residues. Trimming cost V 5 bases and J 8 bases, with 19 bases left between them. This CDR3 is CASSSHTGDSEAFF. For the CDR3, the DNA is TGTGCCAGCAGTTCCCACACGGGAGATTCCGAAGCTTTCTTT.

The DNA of the CDR3 is TGTGCCAGCAGCTTGGCTGGAGCCGAGAACACCGGGGAGCTGTTTTTT. As protein: CASSLAGAENTGELFF. This chain uses TRBV5-5 with TRBJ2-2; D gene unclear. This CDR3 comprises 16 residues. Trimming left V 0 bases short and J 1 base short, with 10 bases between. Germline V lookup: CDR1 SGHKS, CDR2 YYEKEE (reference sequence). Using reference TRBV5-5 and TRBJ2-2 for the parts outside the CDR3, the full variable domain is DAGVTQSPTHLIKTRGQQVTLRCSPISGHKSVSWYQQVLGQGPQFIFQYYEKEERGRGNFPDRFSARQFPNYSSELNVNALLLGDSALYLCASSLAGAENTGELFFGEGSRLTVL.

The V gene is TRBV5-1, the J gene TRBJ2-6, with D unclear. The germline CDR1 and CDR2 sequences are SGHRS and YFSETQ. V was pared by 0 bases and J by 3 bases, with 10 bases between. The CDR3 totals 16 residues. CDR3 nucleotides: TGCGCCAGCAGCTTGGGGTACCGCGGTGGGGCCAACGTCCTGACTTTC. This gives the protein CASSLGYRGGANVLTF.

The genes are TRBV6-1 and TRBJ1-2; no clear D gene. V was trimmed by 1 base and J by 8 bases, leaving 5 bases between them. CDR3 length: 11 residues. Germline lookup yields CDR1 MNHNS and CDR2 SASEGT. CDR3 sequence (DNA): TGTGCCAGCAGTGAAGTAGAAGGCTACACCTTC. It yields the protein CASSEVEGYTF.